This T cell receptor beta chain was sequenced for a study of blood T cell repertoires in COVID-19. Study background: Samples representing acute and convalescent COVID-19 were sourced from the United States, Italy and Spain.

Germline values: CDR1 SGHTA, CDR2 FQGNSA. With 1 base removed from V and 7 bases from J, the gap between germline ends came to 15 bases. The CDR3 length is 15 residues. How the authors handled the data: It was from reference gene primer amplification that nucleated cell counts were estimated. Profiled with immunoSEQ multiplex PCR; TCRdb holds only in-frame clones, not every one. Clone size and the V and J calls come from that table; the DNA yielded D and trimming. The repertoire consists of about 320,000 clones, with around 85% occurring once and the leading ten covering 1.5% to 2%. All exposed participants met a person with COVID-19 within 2 weeks before entering the study.

The rearrangement links TRBV7-2 to TRBJ2-3, with D hard to call. This clonotype was sampled from a woman in her 30s who had been exposed to COVID-19. The material sequenced was PBMCs or T cells enriched from blood (not recorded which). CDR3 amino acids: CASSLDPSVANTQYF. The CDR3 nucleotides read TGTGCCAGCAGCTTAGACCCATCCGTTGCGAATACGCAGTATTTT. The full variable domain, with the rest looked up from reference TRBV7-2 and TRBJ2-3, is GAGVSQSPSNKVTEKGKDVELRCDPISGHTALYWYRQSLGQGLEFLIYFQGNSAPDKSGLPSDRFSAERTGGSVSTLTIQRTQQEDSAVYLCASSLDPSVANTQYFGPGTRLTVL.